This TCR beta chain was found in a study of regulatory T cells in long-lasting Graves disease. Notes on the study in general: Comparison showed that persistent patients shared more public clonotypes (fewer than 3,000) than new patients (966). Patients with persistent Graves' had lower TCR diversity than newly diagnosed patients.

For TCR beta, libraries came from iRepertoire HTBI primers and Arm-PCR of CDR3 regions. TCRdb redid the calling of the multiplex PCR reads with MiXCR, one entry per CDR3 protein. The sample yields a few hundred thousand distinct CDR3 sequences, 23% seen once. Concerning this clonotype itself: Its matching antigen is unknown.

Indicated time point: persistent/refractory GD, antithyroid drugs over 5 years with positive TRAb. The TCR library used RNA extracted from PBMCs. American Thyroid Association guidelines served as the basis for diagnosing Graves' disease. The input for sequencing was peripheral blood mononuclear cells (PBMCs), taken when the disease was refractory, from a patient treated with antithyroid drugs. The sequence was obtained from a female donor with Graves disease.

For the CDR3, the DNA is TGTGCCAGCAGCTTAACGCGGGAGAGGATTTATACGCAGTATTTT. It codes for CASSLTRERIYTQYF. V gene TRBV6-1 combines with J gene TRBJ2-3; 7 bases are a match to TRBD2. Looked up from germline, CDR1 is MNHNS and CDR2 is SASEGT. This CDR3 has 15 residues. Trimming took 6 bases from V and 7 from J; bases not matched to a gene: 13.